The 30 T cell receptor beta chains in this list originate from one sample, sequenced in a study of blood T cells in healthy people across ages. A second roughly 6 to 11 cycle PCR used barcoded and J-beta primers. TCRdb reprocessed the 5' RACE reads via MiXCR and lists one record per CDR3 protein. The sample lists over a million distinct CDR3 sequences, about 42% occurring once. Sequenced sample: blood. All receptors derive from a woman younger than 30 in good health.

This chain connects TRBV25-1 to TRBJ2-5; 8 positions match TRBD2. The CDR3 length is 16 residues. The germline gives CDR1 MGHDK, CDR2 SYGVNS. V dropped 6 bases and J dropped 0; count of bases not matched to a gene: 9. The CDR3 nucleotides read TGTGCCAGCAGGGAGTGGCGAGCGGGGGACCAAGAGACCCAGTACTTC. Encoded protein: CASREWRAGDQETQYF.

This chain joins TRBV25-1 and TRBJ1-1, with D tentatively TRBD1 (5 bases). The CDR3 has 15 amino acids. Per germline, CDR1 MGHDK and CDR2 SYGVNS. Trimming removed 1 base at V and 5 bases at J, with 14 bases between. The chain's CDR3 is CASSESGRARTEAFF. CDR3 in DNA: TGTGCCAGCAGTGAATCGGGCAGGGCGCGGACTGAAGCTTTCTTT.

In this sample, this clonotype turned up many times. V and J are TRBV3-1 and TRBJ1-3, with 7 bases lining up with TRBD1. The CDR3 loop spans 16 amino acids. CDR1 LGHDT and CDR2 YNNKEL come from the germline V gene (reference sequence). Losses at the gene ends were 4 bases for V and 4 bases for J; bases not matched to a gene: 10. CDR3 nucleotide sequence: TGTGCCAGCAGCCGACGGGACAGCGGGGCGGGAAACACCATATATTTT. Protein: CASSRRDSGAGNTIYF. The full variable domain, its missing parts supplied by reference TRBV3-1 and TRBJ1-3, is DTAVSQTPKYLVTQMGNDKSIKCEQNLGHDTMYWYKQDSKKFLKIMFSYNNKELIINETVPNRFSPKSPDKAHLNLHINSLELGDSAVYFCASSRRDSGAGNTIYFGEGSWLTVV.

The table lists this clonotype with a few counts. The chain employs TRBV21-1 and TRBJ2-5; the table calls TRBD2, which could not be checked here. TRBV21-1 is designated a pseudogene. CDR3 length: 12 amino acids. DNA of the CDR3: TGTGCCAGCAGCAAAGCCAACCGACTACAGTACTTC. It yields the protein CASSKANRLQYF.

The CDR3 DNA reads as TGTGCCAGCAGCCAAGATACAGACCAAGAGACCCAGTACTTC. It specifies CASSQDTDQETQYF. This chain uses TRBV14 with TRBJ2-5, with D hard to call. Deletions cut 0 bases from V and 0 bases from J, with 5 bases between. The germline gives CDR1 SGHDN, CDR2 FVKESK. The CDR3 extends over 14 amino acids.

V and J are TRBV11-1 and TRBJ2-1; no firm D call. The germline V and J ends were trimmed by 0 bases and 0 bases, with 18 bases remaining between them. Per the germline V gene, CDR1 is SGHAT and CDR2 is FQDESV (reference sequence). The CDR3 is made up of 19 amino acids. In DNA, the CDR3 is TGTGCCAGCAGCTTAGCAGGTCTGGGTCCAGAGAGCTCCTACAATGAGCAGTTCTTC. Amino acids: CASSLAGLGPESSYNEQFF.

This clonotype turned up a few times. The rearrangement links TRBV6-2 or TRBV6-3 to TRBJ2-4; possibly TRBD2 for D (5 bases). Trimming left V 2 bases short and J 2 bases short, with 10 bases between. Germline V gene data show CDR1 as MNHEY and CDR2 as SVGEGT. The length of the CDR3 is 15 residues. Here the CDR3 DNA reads TGTGCCAGCAGTTACCCCGGGGTTCCCAAAAACATTCAGTACTTC. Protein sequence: CASSYPGVPKNIQYF.

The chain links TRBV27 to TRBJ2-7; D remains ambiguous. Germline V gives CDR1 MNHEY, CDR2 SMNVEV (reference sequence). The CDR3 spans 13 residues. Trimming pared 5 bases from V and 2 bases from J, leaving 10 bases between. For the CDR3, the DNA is TGTGCCAGCAGTGTGGCGGATGCCTACGAGCAGTACTTC. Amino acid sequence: CASSVADAYEQYF.

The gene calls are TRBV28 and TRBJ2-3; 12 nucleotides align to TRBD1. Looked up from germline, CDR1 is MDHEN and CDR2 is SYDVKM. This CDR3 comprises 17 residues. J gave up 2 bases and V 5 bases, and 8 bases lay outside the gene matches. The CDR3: CASSRTGTGGPTDTQYF. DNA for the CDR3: TGTGCCAGCAGTAGAACCGGGACAGGGGGCCCCACAGATACGCAGTATTTT.

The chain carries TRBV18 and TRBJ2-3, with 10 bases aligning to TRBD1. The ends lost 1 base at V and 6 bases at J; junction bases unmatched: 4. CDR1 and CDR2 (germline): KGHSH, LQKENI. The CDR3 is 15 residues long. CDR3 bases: TGTGCCAGCTCACCACAGGGACAGGGGATGGATACGCAGTATTTT. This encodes CASSPQGQGMDTQYF.

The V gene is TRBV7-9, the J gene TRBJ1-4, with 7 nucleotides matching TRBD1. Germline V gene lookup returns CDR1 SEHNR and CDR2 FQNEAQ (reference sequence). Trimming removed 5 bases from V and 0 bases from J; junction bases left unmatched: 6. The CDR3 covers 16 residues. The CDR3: CASSARDSPTNEKLFF. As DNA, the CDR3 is TGTGCCAGCAGCGCCAGGGACAGCCCAACTAATGAAAAACTGTTTTTT.

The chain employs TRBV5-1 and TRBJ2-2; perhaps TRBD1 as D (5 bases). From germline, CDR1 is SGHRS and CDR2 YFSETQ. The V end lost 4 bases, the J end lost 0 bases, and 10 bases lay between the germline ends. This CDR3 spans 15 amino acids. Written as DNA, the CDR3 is TGCGCCAGCAGCCTAGGACATACGAACACCGGGGAGCTGTTTTTT. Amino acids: CASSLGHTNTGELFF. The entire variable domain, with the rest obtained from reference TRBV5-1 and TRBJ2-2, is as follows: KAGVTQTPRYLIKTRGQQVTLSCSPISGHRSVSWYQQTPGQGLQFLFEYFSETQRNKGNFPGRFSGRQFSNSRSEMNVSTLELGDSALYLCASSLGHTNTGELFFGEGSRLTVL.

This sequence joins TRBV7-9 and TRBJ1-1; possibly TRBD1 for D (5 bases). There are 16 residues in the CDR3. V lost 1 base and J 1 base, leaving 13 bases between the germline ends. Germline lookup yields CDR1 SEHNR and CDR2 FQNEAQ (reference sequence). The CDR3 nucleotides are TGTGCCAGCAGCTTAGGGGTAGGGGCGGAGAACACTGAAGCTTTCTTT. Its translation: CASSLGVGAENTEAFF.

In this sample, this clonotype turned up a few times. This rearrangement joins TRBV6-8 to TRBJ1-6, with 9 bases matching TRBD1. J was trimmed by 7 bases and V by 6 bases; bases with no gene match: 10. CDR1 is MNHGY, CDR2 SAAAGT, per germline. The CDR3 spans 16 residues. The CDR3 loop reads CASRWTGEMQNSPLHF. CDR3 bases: TGTGCCAGCAGATGGACAGGGGAAATGCAAAATTCACCCCTCCACTTT.

The DNA of the CDR3 is TGCAGTGCTCTCGGACTGGACACAGATACGCAGTATTTT. It yields the protein CSALGLDTDTQYF. The chain couples TRBV20-1 to TRBJ2-3; possibly TRBD2 for D (5 bases). The CDR3 sequence is 13 residues long. Germline-derived CDR1 and CDR2 are DFQATT and SNEGSKA (reference sequence). V was pared by 5 bases and J by 2 bases, with 11 bases between.

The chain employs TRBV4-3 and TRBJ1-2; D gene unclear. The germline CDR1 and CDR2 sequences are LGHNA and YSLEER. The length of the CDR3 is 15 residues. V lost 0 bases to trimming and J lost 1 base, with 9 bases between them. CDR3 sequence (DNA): TGCGCCAGCAGCCAAGACGACGAAGATAACTATGGCTACACCTTC. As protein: CASSQDDEDNYGYTF.

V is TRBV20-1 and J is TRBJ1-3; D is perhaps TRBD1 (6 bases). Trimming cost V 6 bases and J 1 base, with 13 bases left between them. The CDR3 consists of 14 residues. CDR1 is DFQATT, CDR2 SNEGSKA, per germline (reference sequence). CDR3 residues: CSAPNRVSGNTIYF. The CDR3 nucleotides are TGCAGTGCGCCTAACAGGGTTTCTGGAAACACCATATATTTT.

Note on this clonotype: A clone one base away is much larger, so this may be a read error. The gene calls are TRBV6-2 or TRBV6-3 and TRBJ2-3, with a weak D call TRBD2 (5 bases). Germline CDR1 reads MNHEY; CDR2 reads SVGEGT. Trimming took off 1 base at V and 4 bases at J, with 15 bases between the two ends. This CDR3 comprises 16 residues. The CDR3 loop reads CASSYWRARGADTQYF. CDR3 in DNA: TGTGCCAGCAGTTACTGGCGGGCAAGAGGAGCAGATACGCAGTATTTT.

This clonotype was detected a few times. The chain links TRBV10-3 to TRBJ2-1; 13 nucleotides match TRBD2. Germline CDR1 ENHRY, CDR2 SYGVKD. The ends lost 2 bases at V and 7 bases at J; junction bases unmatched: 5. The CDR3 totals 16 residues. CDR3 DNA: TGTGCCATCAGTGAGGGGTTGACTAGCGGGAGGAATGAGCAGTTCTTC. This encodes CAISEGLTSGRNEQFF.

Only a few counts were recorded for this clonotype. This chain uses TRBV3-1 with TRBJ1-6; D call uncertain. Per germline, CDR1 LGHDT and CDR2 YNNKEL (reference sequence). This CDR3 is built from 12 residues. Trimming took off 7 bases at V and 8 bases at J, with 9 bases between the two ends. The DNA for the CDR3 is TGTGCCAGCACCAGACTCGATTCACCCCTCCACTTT. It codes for CASTRLDSPLHF.

This CDR3 is CSARWRGDYNEQFF. Here the CDR3 DNA reads TGCAGTGCTAGATGGCGGGGGGACTACAATGAGCAGTTCTTC. The rearrangement uses TRBV20-1 and TRBJ2-1, with 8 bases aligning to TRBD2. Germline V gives CDR1 DFQATT, CDR2 SNEGSKA (reference sequence). The V segment lost 2 bases and the J segment 3 bases; nucleotides outside the gene matches: 3. This CDR3 is 14 amino acids long.

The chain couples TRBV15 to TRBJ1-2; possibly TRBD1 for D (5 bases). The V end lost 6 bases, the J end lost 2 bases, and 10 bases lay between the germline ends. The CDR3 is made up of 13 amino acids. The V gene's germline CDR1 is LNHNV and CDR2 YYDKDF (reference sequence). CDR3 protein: CATSSRVNYGYTF. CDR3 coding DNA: TGTGCCACCAGTTCCAGGGTCAACTATGGCTACACCTTC.

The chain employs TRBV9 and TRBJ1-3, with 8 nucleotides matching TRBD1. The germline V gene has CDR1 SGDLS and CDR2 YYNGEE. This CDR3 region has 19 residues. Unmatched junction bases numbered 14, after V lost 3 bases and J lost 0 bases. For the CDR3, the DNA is TGTGCCAGCAGCGGCTTGAGACAGGGGTCGGTGGGCTCTGGAAACACCATATATTTT. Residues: CASSGLRQGSVGSGNTIYF. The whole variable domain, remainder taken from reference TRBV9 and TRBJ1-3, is DSGVTQTPKHLITATGQRVTLRCSPRSGDLSVYWYQQSLDQGLQFLIQYYNGEERAKGNILERFSAQQFPDLHSELNLSSLELGDSALYFCASSGLRQGSVGSGNTIYFGEGSWLTVV.

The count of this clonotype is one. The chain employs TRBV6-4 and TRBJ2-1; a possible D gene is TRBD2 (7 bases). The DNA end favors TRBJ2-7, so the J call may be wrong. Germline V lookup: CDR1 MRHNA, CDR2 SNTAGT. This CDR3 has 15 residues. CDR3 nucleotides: TGTGCCAGCAGTGCTGTTAGGGGAGGGGACAATGAGCAGTACTTC. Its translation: CASSAVRGGDNEQYF.

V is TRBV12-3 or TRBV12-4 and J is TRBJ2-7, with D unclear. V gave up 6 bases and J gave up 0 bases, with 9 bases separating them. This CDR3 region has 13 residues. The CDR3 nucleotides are TGTGCCAGCAGGCTGAAAAGCTCCTACGAGCAGTACTTC. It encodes CASRLKSSYEQYF.

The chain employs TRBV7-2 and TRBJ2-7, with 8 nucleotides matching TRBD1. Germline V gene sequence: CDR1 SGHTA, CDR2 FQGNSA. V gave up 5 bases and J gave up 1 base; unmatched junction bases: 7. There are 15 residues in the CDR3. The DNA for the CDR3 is TGTGCCAGCAGCAAACCCGGACAGGGTTCCTACGAGCAGTACTTC. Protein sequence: CASSKPGQGSYEQYF.

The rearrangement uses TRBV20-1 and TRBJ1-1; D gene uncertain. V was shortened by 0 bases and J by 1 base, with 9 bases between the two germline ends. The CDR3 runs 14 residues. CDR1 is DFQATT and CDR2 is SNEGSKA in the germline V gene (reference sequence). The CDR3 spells CSARDRPANTEAFF. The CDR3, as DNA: TGCAGTGCTAGAGATCGGCCAGCGAACACTGAAGCTTTCTTT.

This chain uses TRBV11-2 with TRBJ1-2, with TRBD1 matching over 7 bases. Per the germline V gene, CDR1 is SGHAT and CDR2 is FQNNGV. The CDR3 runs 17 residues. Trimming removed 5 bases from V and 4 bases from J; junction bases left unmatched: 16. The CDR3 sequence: CASSRREGAYSSYGYTF. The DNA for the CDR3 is TGTGCCAGCAGCCGGCGGGAGGGGGCCTATTCTTCCTATGGCTACACCTTC.

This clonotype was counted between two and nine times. The CDR3 sequence: CASSEAPAGGPYNEQFF. The CDR3 bases are TGTGCCAGCAGTGAAGCCCCAGCGGGGGGCCCCTACAATGAGCAGTTCTTC. This chain connects TRBV25-1 to TRBJ2-1; 9 nucleotides match TRBD2. The CDR3 loop spans 17 amino acids. Germline V gene sequence: CDR1 MGHDK, CDR2 SYGVNS. J gave up 2 bases and V 2 bases, and 7 bases lay outside the gene matches.

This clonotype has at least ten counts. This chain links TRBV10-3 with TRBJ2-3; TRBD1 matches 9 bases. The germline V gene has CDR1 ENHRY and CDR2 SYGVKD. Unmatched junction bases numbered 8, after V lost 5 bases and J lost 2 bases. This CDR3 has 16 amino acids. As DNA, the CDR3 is TGTGCCATCAGTCGGACAGGGGATGGGTCCACAGATACGCAGTATTTT. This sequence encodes CAISRTGDGSTDTQYF.